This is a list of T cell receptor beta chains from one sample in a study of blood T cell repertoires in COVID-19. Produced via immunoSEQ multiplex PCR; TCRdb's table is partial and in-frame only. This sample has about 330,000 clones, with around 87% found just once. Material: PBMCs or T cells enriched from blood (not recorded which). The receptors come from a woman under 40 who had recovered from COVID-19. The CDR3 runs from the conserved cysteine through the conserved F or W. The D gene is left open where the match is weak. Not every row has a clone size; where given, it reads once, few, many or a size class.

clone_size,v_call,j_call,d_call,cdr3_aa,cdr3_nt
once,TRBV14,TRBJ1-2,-,CASSQGPEGIYGYTF,TGTGCCAGCAGCCAAGGTCCAGAGGGAATCTATGGCTACACCTTC
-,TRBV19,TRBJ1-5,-,CASTSGGAQPQHF,TGTGCCTCTACCTCAGGAGGGGCTCAGCCCCAGCATTTT
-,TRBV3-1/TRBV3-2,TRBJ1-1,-,CASSQNPDTEAFF,TGTGCCAGCAGCCAAAATCCGGACACTGAAGCTTTCTTT
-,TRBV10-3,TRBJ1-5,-,CAISEGVTQPQHF,TGTGCCATCAGTGAGGGAGTTACTCAGCCCCAGCATTTT
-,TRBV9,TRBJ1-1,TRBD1,CASSVTDRATEAFF,TGTGCCAGCAGCGTCACCGACAGGGCCACTGAAGCTTTCTTT
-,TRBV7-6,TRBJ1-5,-,CASSLLGSSNQPQHF,TGTGCCAGCAGCTTACTAGGCAGTAGCAATCAGCCCCAGCATTTT
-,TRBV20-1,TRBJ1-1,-,CSASDRIRTEAFF,TGCAGTGCTAGTGACAGGATACGCACTGAAGCTTTCTTT
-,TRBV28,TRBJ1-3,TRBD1,CASSPDRGFSGNTIYF,TGTGCCAGCAGTCCGGACAGGGGGTTCTCTGGAAACACCATATATTTT
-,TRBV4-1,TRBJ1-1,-,CASSQEHRVGNTEAFF,TGCGCCAGCAGCCAAGAGCACAGGGTTGGAAACACTGAAGCTTTCTTT
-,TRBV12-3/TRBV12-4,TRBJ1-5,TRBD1,CASGQGAFQPQHF,TGTGCCAGCGGACAGGGGGCTTTTCAGCCCCAGCATTTT
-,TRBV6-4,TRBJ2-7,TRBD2,CASSPLGLAGALSSYEQYF,TGTGCCAGCAGCCCCCTAGGGCTAGCGGGGGCCCTGAGCTCCTACGAGCAGTACTTC
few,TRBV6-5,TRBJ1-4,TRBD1,CASSSNRGLGEKLFF,TGTGCCAGCAGTTCCAACAGGGGGTTGGGCGAAAAACTGTTTTTT
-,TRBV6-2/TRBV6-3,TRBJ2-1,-,CASSSLFYKQQFF,TGTGCCAGCAGTTCCTTATTTTACAAACAGCAGTTCTTC
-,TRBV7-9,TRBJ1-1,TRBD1,CASSTGGKAFF,TGTGCCAGCAGTACAGGGGGCAAAGCTTTCTTT
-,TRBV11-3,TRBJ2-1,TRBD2,CASSTRLGLADEQFF,TGTGCCAGCAGCACTCGTCTTGGGCTAGCGGACGAGCAGTTCTTC
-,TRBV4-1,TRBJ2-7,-,CASSQYGLLYEQYF,TGCGCCAGCAGCCAATATGGTCTACTTTACGAGCAGTACTTC
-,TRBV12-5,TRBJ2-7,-,CASGLVSAGVDEQYF,TGTGCTAGTGGTTTGGTATCGGCAGGGGTTGACGAGCAGTACTTC
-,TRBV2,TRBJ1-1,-,CASSGAAGTEAFF,TGTGCCAGCAGCGGGGCCGCGGGGACTGAAGCTTTCTTT
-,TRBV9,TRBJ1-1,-,CASSVATDNTEAFF,TGTGCCAGCAGCGTAGCGACAGATAACACTGAAGCTTTCTTT
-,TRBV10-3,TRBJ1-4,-,CAISPNADEKLFF,TGTGCCATCTCGCCGAACGCAGATGAAAAACTGTTTTTT
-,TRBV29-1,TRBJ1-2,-,CSVVGDTGYTF,TGCAGCGTTGTGGGGGACACCGGCTACACCTTC
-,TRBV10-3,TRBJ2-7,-,CAISGTANLYEQYF,TGTGCCATCAGTGGGACAGCCAACCTCTACGAGCAGTACTTC